This note documents a single TCR beta chain sequence. This clone showed up many times. There is no known antigen for this receptor. Per-nucleotide qualities are absent, and no much larger clonotype sits a single base away. This specimen comes from a study of T cell responses to AZD1222 COVID-19 vaccine (dated by TCRdb to the early 2020s). The study in broad terms: TCR sequencing was performed for 230 to 250 trial participants, of whom some 200 were given two doses of AZD1222 and 26 were given two doses of MenACWY control vaccine. Trial participants were enrolled by age into 18-55, 56-69 and 70-plus year subgroups, with about 150, 28 and 57 TCR-sequenced participants respectively. Results the study describes overall, beyond this receptor: Spike-specific TCR breadth and depth rose significantly after two AZD1222 doses compared with day 0 and with MenACWY recipients. The whole spike protein was spanned by vaccine-associated CD4 TCRs, and dominant responses were seen in regions 160-218 and 743-854. In the small 56-69-year group, the increase in depth fell short of significance, most likely because of low power. Conclusions about previously exposed vaccinees were limited because only six AZD1222 recipients were SARS-CoV-2 seropositive at baseline. Because no day 14 peak-response samples were available, repertoires were characterized only after the peak T cell response. Participants were mostly white British, with more females than males. The authors suggested clonal diversity may have been underestimated. Reportedly, almost half of the unique spike-specific TCRs recognized epitopes lying outside the regions that are mutated in the B.1.351 and B.1.1.7 variants.

The CDR3 regions of human TCRbeta chains were subjected to immunosequencing. The authors' analysis ran thus. TCRs in the repertoires were compared against a reference library of SARS-CoV-2-specific TCRs that had been generated with the MIRA antigen-specificity platform. Breadth was defined as the fraction of unique TCRs that were SARS-CoV-2-associated, and depth was defined as the fraction of total T cells that were SARS-CoV-2-associated. Using the MIRA data, every spike-specific TCR was mapped to the spike region that the TCR reacted to and assigned to either a CD4 or a CD8 class. Log10-transformed breadth and depth values were compared by one-way ANOVA with Sidak's multiple comparisons tests. TCRdb took this table from immuneACCESS and kept in-frame rearrangements with V and J called. Such tables lack part of the clones; where checked against another copy, unresolved V genes explain under half of the gap, and the rest is unexplained. V, J and clone size reflect that table, while D and trimming were determined from the DNA. Recorded for this sample are 110,000 to 150,000 clones; about 90% of them occurred a single time. Less than 3.5% of the sample goes to the ten largest clones.

Taken with the paper, the label for time point translates to: about 28 days (+/-7) after the second vaccine dose. AZD1222 recipients given second doses at about 4 weeks or at about 12 weeks were pooled, since spike-specific TCR depth and breadth were not found to differ between the two schedules. Vaccinee samples were obtained from the UK trials COV001 and COV002, which included a single-blind randomized controlled phase 2/3 trial of AZD1222 (ChAdOx1 nCoV-19) in healthy adults. Trial participant PBMC samples were collected at day 0 and day 28 after the second dose for TCRbeta chain sequencing. Spanning cysteine to phenylalanine, the CDR3 consists of 15 amino acids. Left in the record is the CDR3 DNA by itself, 45 bases read in frame from the first base. The junction shows trimming of 1 base on V and 7 bases on J, and the gene matches do not reach 3 bases of it. In the germline V gene (reference sequence), CDR1 corresponds to SEHNR and CDR2 to FQNEAQ.

The sequence was collected from an adult who received the AZD1222 COVID-19 vaccine. The V and J genes are TRBV7-9 and TRBJ1-5; 11 middle bases align to TRBD1. Sequencing used peripheral blood, obtained 28 days after the second AZD1222 dose. Here the CDR3 is given as CASSLGDRGKQPQHF. The sequence in DNA is TGTGCCAGCAGCTTAGGGGACAGGGGGAAGCAGCCCCAGCATTTT.